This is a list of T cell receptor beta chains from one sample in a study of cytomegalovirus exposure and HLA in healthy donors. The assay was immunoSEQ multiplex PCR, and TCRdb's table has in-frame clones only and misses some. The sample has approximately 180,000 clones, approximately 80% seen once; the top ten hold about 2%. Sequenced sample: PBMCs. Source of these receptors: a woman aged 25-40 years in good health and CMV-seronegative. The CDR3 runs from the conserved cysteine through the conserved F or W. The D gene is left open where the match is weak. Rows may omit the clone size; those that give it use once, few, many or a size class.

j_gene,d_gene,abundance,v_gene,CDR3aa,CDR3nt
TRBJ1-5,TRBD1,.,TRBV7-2,CASSLNGQGDQPQHF,TGTGCCAGCAGCTTAAATGGACAGGGGGATCAGCCCCAGCATTTT
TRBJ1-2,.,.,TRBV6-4,CASSDLEGQTGNYGYTF,TGTGCCAGCAGTGATCTCGAAGGACAGACGGGAAACTATGGCTACACCTTC
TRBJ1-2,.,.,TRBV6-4,CASRNYRVNYGYTF,TGTGCCAGCAGGAATTACAGGGTTAACTATGGCTACACCTTC
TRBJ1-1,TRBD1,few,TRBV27,CASSSFRDRGPTEAFF,TGTGCCAGCAGTTCCTTCCGGGACAGGGGACCCACTGAAGCTTTCTTT
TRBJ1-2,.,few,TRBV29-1,CSVESQLLPGVGNYGYTF,TGCAGCGTTGAAAGCCAGCTCCTTCCGGGGGTGGGCAACTATGGCTACACCTTC
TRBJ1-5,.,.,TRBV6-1,CASSLKYSNQPQHF,TGTGCCAGCAGTCTTAAATATAGCAATCAGCCCCAGCATTTT
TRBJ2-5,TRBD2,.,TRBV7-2,CASSLGAGERETQYF,TGTGCCAGCAGCTTAGGGGCGGGAGAACGAGAGACCCAGTACTTC
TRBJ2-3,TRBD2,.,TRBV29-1,CSVGVAGVAGDTQYF,TGCAGCGTTGGAGTAGCGGGAGTCGCGGGAGATACGCAGTATTTT
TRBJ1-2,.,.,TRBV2,CASSGVGIPNYGYTF,TGTGCCAGCAGTGGGGTGGGCATCCCCAACTATGGCTACACCTTC
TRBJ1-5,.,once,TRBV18,CASSPVAGNVQPQHF,TGTGCCAGCTCACCCGTCGCGGGTAACGTTCAGCCCCAGCATTTT
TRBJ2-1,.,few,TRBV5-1,CASSLAPDLTGNEQFF,TGCGCCAGCAGCTTGGCGCCCGATTTGACGGGAAATGAGCAGTTCTTC
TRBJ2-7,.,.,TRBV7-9,CASSLAGVTPEQYF,TGTGCCAGCAGCTTAGCCGGGGTGACGCCCGAGCAGTACTTC
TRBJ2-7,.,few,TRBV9,CASSVGAVSVAQQYF,TGTGCCAGCAGCGTCGGCGCGGTCTCCGTAGCGCAGCAGTACTTC
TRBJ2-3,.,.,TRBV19,CASSIVPGDTQYF,TGTGCCAGTAGTATAGTTCCGGGAGATACGCAGTATTTT
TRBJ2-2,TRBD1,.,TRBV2,CASNGQGAEQSGELFF,TGTGCCAGCAATGGACAGGGGGCTGAGCAGTCCGGGGAGCTGTTTTTT